One sample yielded the 11 T cell receptor beta chains listed below, sequenced in a study of somatic mutations in cytotoxic T cells in rheumatoid arthritis. Measured with immunoSEQ multiplex PCR; TCRdb has only the in-frame clones, and not every one. Here the sample spans around 20,000 clones, roughly 65% being singletons. The sequenced sample consisted of CD8+ T cells sorted from blood. The receptors derive from an adult with rheumatoid arthritis.

The genes are TRBV10-1 and TRBJ2-1; TRBD1 agrees at 7 bases. Germline CDR1 and CDR2: WNHNN and SYGVQD (reference sequence). Trimming removed 0 bases from V and 3 bases from J; junction bases left unmatched: 2. This CDR3 is built from 15 residues. The CDR3 protein is CASSESRGLYNEQFF. The CDR3 DNA follows: TGCGCCAGCAGTGAGTCAAGGGGGCTCTACAATGAGCAGTTCTTC.

This chain uses TRBV10-2 with TRBJ2-7, with D unclear. Trimming stripped 3 bases from V and 4 bases from J, with 4 bases between. Germline V gene data show CDR1 as WSHSY and CDR2 as SAAADI. The CDR3 loop spans 11 amino acids. CDR3: CASSEGYEQYF. The DNA of the CDR3 is TGCGCCAGCAGTGAAGGATACGAGCAGTACTTC.

This clone has only one observation. The chain joins TRBV11-2 to TRBJ1-2, with 9 bases that match TRBD1. The CDR3 totals 14 residues. The germline CDR1 and CDR2 sequences are SGHAT and FQNNGV. V gave up 4 bases and J gave up 6 bases; unmatched junction bases: 6. DNA of the CDR3: TGTGCCAGCAGCTGGGGGGACAGGGAGAATGGCTACACCTTC. Protein: CASSWGDRENGYTF.

The gene calls are TRBV10-3 and TRBJ2-3; D not certain. Deletions cut 5 bases from V and 4 bases from J, with 10 bases between. The CDR3 consists of 13 residues. In germline, CDR1 is ENHRY, CDR2 SYGVKD. The CDR3 coding sequence is TGTGCCATCAGTTCGACGGGCGCAGATACGCAGTATTTT. Protein sequence: CAISSTGADTQYF.

This clone was seen a few times. The genes are TRBV5-1 and TRBJ2-1; no definite D call. The CDR3 spans 14 residues. Germline V lookup: CDR1 SGHRS, CDR2 YFSETQ. The V gene lost 0 bases and the J gene lost 10 bases, with 14 bases spanning the gap. This chain's CDR3 is CASSLVIAIEEQFF. Written as DNA, the CDR3 is TGCGCCAGCAGCTTGGTGATCGCTATTGAGGAGCAGTTCTTC. The whole variable domain, filled in from reference TRBV5-1 and TRBJ2-1, reads KAGVTQTPRYLIKTRGQQVTLSCSPISGHRSVSWYQQTPGQGLQFLFEYFSETQRNKGNFPGRFSGRQFSNSRSEMNVSTLELGDSALYLCASSLVIAIEEQFFGPGTRLTVL.

The rearrangement links TRBV6-5 to TRBJ2-3, with D perhaps TRBD1 (5 bases). Looked up from germline, CDR1 is MNHEY and CDR2 is SVGAGI. V was trimmed by 0 bases and J by 3 bases, leaving 10 bases between them. This CDR3 has 15 amino acids. Here the CDR3 DNA reads TGTGCCAGCAGTTACTCGAAGGGGATGACAGATACGCAGTATTTT. Amino acid sequence: CASSYSKGMTDTQYF.

This clone appeared once. The chain uses TRBV7-2 and TRBJ2-7, with D unclear. V dropped 8 bases and J dropped 1 base, with 12 bases sitting between them. Per germline, CDR1 SGHTA and CDR2 FQGNSA. This CDR3 has 13 residues. Here the CDR3 reads CASALSGSYEQYF. The CDR3 region has the DNA TGTGCCAGCGCCTTGAGTGGGTCCTACGAGCAGTACTTC.

In DNA, the CDR3 is TGTGCCAGCAGCGGCCGGGACAGGGGCTATGGCTACACCTTC. It encodes CASSGRDRGYGYTF. The chain uses TRBV11-2 and TRBJ1-2, with 10 positions matching TRBD1. V lost 5 bases, J lost 4 bases, and 4 bases stayed unmatched. The CDR3 sequence is 14 residues long. Germline-derived CDR1 and CDR2 are SGHAT and FQNNGV.

Within the sample, this clone is medium-sized (0.01 to 0.1%). The chain has TRBV7-8 and TRBJ2-2; 8 bases map to TRBD1. The germline gives CDR1 SGHVS, CDR2 FQNEAQ. There are 17 residues in the CDR3. The V gene end was trimmed by 3 bases and the J gene end by 1 base; junction bases not matched to a gene: 7. The CDR3 is CASSLGETGVNTGELFF. CDR3 DNA: TGTGCCAGCAGCTTGGGGGAGACAGGGGTGAACACCGGGGAGCTGTTTTTT.

The table lists this clone with a few counts. The chain joins TRBV7-9 to TRBJ2-7, with a weak D call TRBD2 (6 bases). Trimming took off 6 bases at V and 2 bases at J, with 11 bases between the two ends. The CDR3 runs 13 residues. The V gene's germline CDR1 is SEHNR and CDR2 FQNEAQ (reference sequence). CDR3 region: CASSPGGTYEQYF. CDR3 DNA: TGTGCCAGCAGTCCCGGGGGAACCTACGAGCAGTACTTC.

The rearrangement links TRBV9 to TRBJ1-4; D unclear. V shed 3 bases and J shed 2 bases, with 14 bases lying between them. This CDR3 spans 16 amino acids. In germline, CDR1 is SGDLS, CDR2 YYNGEE. Here the CDR3 reads CASSAGRESTNEKLFF. DNA for the CDR3: TGTGCCAGCAGCGCGGGGAGGGAGTCTACTAATGAAAAACTGTTTTTT.